These T cell receptor beta chains were read from a single sample in a study of control samples from healthy donors and cancer patients. The method was immunoSEQ multiplex PCR; TCRdb's version includes in-frame clones alone and lacks a portion of them. The sample includes fewer than 200,000 clones, 88% of them seen just once. The sequencing sample was made of blood. These receptors were obtained from a woman aged 25 to 39 in good health. The conserved cysteine and the conserved F or W are not part of the CDR3 here.

TRBJ2-5,TRBV6-6,15,ASSRSSLGTSPETQY
TRBJ1-4,TRBV4-2,10,ASAVRGNKLF
TRBJ1-5,TRBV5-6,12,ASSPGQGDQPQH
TRBJ2-5,TRBV6-6,14,ASTQSGTGGYGTQY
TRBJ2-3,TRBV28,9,ASAHADTQY
TRBJ2-2,TRBV9,14,ASSLKGGANTGELF
TRBJ1-2,TRBV30,10,AWSEALGGYT
TRBJ1-1,TRBV7-6,11,ASSFPTGTEAF
TRBJ1-1,TRBV5-5,17,ASSFSPASSTSQNTEAF
TRBJ2-7,TRBV3-1/TRBV3-2,13,ASSQGLKSSYEQY
TRBJ2-7,TRBV7-9,12,ASSLSLELDEQY
TRBJ2-1,TRBV4-2,13,ASSQDLSGRGEQF
TRBJ2-1,TRBV7-8,13,ASSTLTSGYNEQF
TRBJ1-5,TRBV11-2,11,ASAQRGNQPQH
TRBJ2-7,TRBV6-5,13,ASRRETEWRYEQY
TRBJ1-5,TRBV6-1,13,ASSEAGFGGQPQH
TRBJ1-3,TRBV5-4,14,ASSAGTGGLGNTIY
TRBJ2-1,TRBV5-4,10,ASSFVSNEQF
TRBJ2-2,TRBV5-1,11,ASSWQDTGELF
TRBJ2-5,TRBV11-2,10,ASSLVGETQY
TRBJ1-2,TRBV29-1,13,SVESRVLTNYGYT
TRBJ2-4,TRBV4-1,14,ASSQGDSGGRGIQY
TRBJ1-2,TRBV20-1,12,SASWGGANYGYT
TRBJ1-2,TRBV11-3,11,ASSLGRNYGYT
TRBJ2-1,TRBV5-1,13,ASTIAGYSYNEQF
TRBJ1-1,TRBV5-1,15,ASSRGQSPKLNTEAF
TRBJ1-3,TRBV7-9,17,ASSLPTMTGPLSGNTIY
TRBJ1-4,TRBV5-1,14,ASSTGTVATNEKLF
TRBJ2-5,TRBV6-2/TRBV6-3,12,ASNPGTLSETQY
TRBJ1-3,TRBV30,12,AWSVLRSGNTIY
TRBJ2-3,TRBV24-1,16,ATSDRPGLAGGRDTQY
TRBJ2-5,TRBV10-3,12,AISESNRAETQY
TRBJ2-1,TRBV3-1/TRBV3-2,13,ASRPPGTGANEQF
TRBJ1-5,TRBV2,15,ASAQVQLVDSNQPQH
TRBJ2-1,TRBV2,10,ASKLEINEQF
TRBJ2-4,TRBV6-1,17,ASSEFGQGARITKNIQY
TRBJ2-5,TRBV15,13,ATSRQGRYQETQY
TRBJ2-3,TRBV2,14,ASSRDQTKSTDTQY
TRBJ2-7,TRBV27,12,ASSFRLAGYEQY
TRBJ2-3,TRBV15,12,ATNTGGPGDTQY
TRBJ2-2,TRBV18,9,ASSPTGELF
TRBJ1-1,TRBV6-5,10,ASWFVNTEAF
TRBJ2-5,TRBV12-3/TRBV12-4,11,ASSMNGGETQY
TRBJ2-6,TRBV9,15,ASSVHPGATGANVLT
TRBJ1-3,TRBV19,10,ASSPGFNTIY
TRBJ2-7,TRBV15,13,ATSSDPAFSYEQY
TRBJ2-7,TRBV7-2,10,ASSFPGGEQY
TRBJ2-3,TRBV10-3,12,AISDGLYTDTQY
TRBJ2-3,TRBV11-2,16,ASSLPSGTKLSTDTQY
TRBJ2-3,TRBV9,12,ASSVAGGRDTQY
TRBJ1-3,TRBV2,13,ASSVGQISGNTIY
TRBJ2-7,TRBV2,9,ASSEFRFFS
TRBJ2-6,TRBV29-1,15,SVEDRYSSSGANVLT
TRBJ1-2,TRBV7-2,13,ASSLVVGGGDGYT
TRBJ2-1,TRBV2,12,ASTLDRAVGEQF
TRBJ2-7,TRBV6-5,12,ASSYSRVGGEQY
TRBJ2-3,TRBV18,12,ASSPRSLERAQY